This TCR beta chain was found in a study of blood T cell repertoires in COVID-19. In the study overall: Researchers got acute and convalescent COVID-19 samples from the United States, Italy and Spain. From T cells, B-cell-depleted T cells, or PBMCs came the material, which was cDNA or gDNA.

Original handling: Amplifying reference gene primers gave estimates of nucleated cell counts. The table came from immunoSEQ multiplex PCR; TCRdb's copy has only in-frame clones and leaves some out. V, J and clone size derive from that table, while D and trimming were established from the DNA sequence. The data hold about 49,000 clones, with around 79% observed a single time. This CDR3 spans 16 amino acids. V trimming: 6 bases; J trimming: 6 bases; junction bases outside the gene matches: 8. CDR1 is MNHEY and CDR2 is SVGEGT in the germline V gene. The chain is built from TRBV6-2 or TRBV6-3 and TRBJ2-5; 15 positions agree with TRBD2. Sequenced sample: peripheral blood. The TCR comes from a man in his sixties or seventies with active or convalescent COVID-19. In nucleotides, the CDR3 is TGTGCCAGCAGCCCTTGGACTAGCGGGGGGGGAAAGACCCAGTACTTC. Translation gives CASSPWTSGGGKTQYF.